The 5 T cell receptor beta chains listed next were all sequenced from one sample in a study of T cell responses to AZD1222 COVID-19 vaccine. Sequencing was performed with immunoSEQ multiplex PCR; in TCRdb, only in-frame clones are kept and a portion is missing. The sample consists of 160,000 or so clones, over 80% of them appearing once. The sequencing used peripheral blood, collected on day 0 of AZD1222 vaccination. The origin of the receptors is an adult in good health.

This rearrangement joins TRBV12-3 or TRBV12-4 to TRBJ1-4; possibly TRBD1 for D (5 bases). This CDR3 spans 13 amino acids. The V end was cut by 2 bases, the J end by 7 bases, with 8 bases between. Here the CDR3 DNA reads TGTGCCAGCAGTTTAATGGGGGTTGAAAAACTGTTTTTT. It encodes CASSLMGVEKLFF.

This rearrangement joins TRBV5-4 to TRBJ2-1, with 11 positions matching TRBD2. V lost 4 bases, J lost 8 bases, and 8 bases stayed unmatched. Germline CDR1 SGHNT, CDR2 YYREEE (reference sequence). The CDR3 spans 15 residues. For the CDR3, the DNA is TGTGCCAGCAGCGGTCCTAGCGGGAGGAGCCATGAGCAGTTCTTC. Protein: CASSGPSGRSHEQFF. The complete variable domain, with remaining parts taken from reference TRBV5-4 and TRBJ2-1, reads ETGVTQSPTHLIKTRGQQVTLRCSSQSGHNTVSWYQQALGQGPQFIFQYYREEENGRGNFPPRFSGLQFPNYSSELNVNALELDDSALYLCASSGPSGRSHEQFFGPGTRLTVL.

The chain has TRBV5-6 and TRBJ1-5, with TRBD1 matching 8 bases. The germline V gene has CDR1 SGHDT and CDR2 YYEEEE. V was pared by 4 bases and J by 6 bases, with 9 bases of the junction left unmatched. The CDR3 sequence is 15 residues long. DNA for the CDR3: TGTGCCAGCAGCCGCTCACAGGGGGATCTTCAGCCCCAGCATTTT. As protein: CASSRSQGDLQPQHF.

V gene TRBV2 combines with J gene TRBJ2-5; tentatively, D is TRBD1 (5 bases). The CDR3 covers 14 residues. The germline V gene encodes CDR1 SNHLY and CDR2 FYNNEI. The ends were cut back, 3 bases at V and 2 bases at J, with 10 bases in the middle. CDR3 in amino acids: CASSDKDIQETQYF. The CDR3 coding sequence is TGTGCCAGCAGTGATAAGGACATTCAAGAGACCCAGTACTTC. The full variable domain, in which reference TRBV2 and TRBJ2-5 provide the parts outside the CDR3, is EPEVTQTPSHQVTQMGQEVILRCVPISNHLYFYWYRQILGQKVEFLVSFYNNEISEKSEIFDDQFSVERPDGSNFTLKIRSTKLEDSAMYFCASSDKDIQETQYFGPGTRLLVL.

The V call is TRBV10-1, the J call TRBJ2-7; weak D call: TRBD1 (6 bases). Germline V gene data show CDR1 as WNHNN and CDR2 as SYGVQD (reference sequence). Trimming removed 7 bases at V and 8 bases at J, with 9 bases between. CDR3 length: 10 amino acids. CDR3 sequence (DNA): TGCGCCAGCAAAACAGGGAAGCAGTACTTC. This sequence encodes CASKTGKQYF.